Listed here are 18 T cell receptor beta chains from one sample, sequenced in a study of T cell responses to AZD1222 COVID-19 vaccine. Generated by immunoSEQ multiplex PCR, the TCRdb table keeps only in-frame clones and is missing some. This sample has about 100,000 clones, with around nine tenths found just once. This sample comprised peripheral blood, obtained on day 0 of AZD1222 vaccination. The source of these receptors is an adult in good health.

The V gene is TRBV29-1, the J gene TRBJ2-7; possibly TRBD2 for D (6 bases). The germline V gene has CDR1 SQVTM and CDR2 ANQGSEA. Trimming took off 3 bases at V and 1 base at J, with 13 bases between the two ends. This CDR3 region has 14 residues. This CDR3 reads CSVDAGSGSYEQYF. The CDR3 DNA reads TGCAGCGTTGACGCGGGGTCGGGTTCCTACGAGCAGTACTTC.

J is TRBJ1-5 and V is TRBV15; 9 bases are a match to TRBD1. The V gene end was trimmed by 3 bases and the J gene end by 6 bases; junction bases not matched to a gene: 3. The CDR3 runs to 14 residues. Germline CDR1 is LNHNV and CDR2 is YYDKDF (reference sequence). CDR3 nucleotides: TGTGCCACCAGCAGTGACAGGGGGGGTCAGCCCCAGCATTTT. Translated: CATSSDRGGQPQHF.

This clone was counted at least ten times. The chain joins TRBV4-1 to TRBJ2-7, with D perhaps matching TRBD2 (6 bases). Trimming took off 3 bases at V and 6 bases at J, with 15 bases between the two ends. Germline lookup yields CDR1 MGHRA and CDR2 YSYEKL. CDR3 length equals 14 residues. CDR3: CASSQHVDYPEQYF. Written as DNA, the CDR3 is TGCGCCAGCAGCCAGCATGTGGACTACCCCGAGCAGTACTTC.

The chain is built from TRBV7-2 and TRBJ2-7; D is uncertain. This CDR3 is built from 15 residues. In germline, CDR1 is SGHTA, CDR2 FQGNSA. The V gene lost 1 base and the J gene lost 2 bases, with 12 bases spanning the gap. The CDR3 region has the DNA TGTGCCAGCAGCTTAGACGGACGGAACACCTACGAGCAGTACTTC. Amino acids: CASSLDGRNTYEQYF.

The V call is TRBV27, the J call TRBJ1-6, with TRBD1 as a possible D gene (6 bases). The CDR3 runs to 18 residues. V lost 5 bases to trimming and J lost 1 base, with 18 bases between them. Germline V gene sequence: CDR1 MNHEY, CDR2 SMNVEV (reference sequence). CDR3: CASSPRGQLGSYNSPLHF. For the CDR3, the DNA is TGTGCCAGCAGTCCCCGGGGGCAGCTGGGGTCCTATAATTCACCCCTCCACTTT.

The chain is built from TRBV5-1 and TRBJ2-7; D remains unclear. Looked up from germline, CDR1 is SGHRS and CDR2 is YFSETQ. The CDR3 length is 12 residues. V shed 1 base and J shed 7 bases, with 9 bases lying between them. Written as DNA, the CDR3 is TGCGCCAGCAGCTTGACAAGTCGTGAGCAGTACTTC. It codes for CASSLTSREQYF.

The rearrangement links TRBV2 to TRBJ2-7, with 9 bases aligning to TRBD2. CDR3 size: 15 residues. The J segment lost 4 bases and the V segment lost 8 bases, leaving 12 bases of the junction unmatched. CDR1 and CDR2 from the germline V gene are SNHLY and FYNNEI. CDR3 bases: TGTGCCAGCCGCCAAGGGCTAGCGGGACCATACGAGCAGTACTTC. The encoded protein is CASRQGLAGPYEQYF.

The chain carries TRBV18 and TRBJ1-5; no definite D call. V gave up 2 bases and J gave up 7 bases, with 9 bases separating them. Germline V CDR1 and CDR2: KGHSH, LQKENI. The CDR3 covers 13 residues. CDR3 residues: CASSPTLEQPQHF. In DNA form, the CDR3 reads TGTGCCAGCTCACCAACCTTGGAGCAGCCCCAGCATTTT.

The chain employs TRBV4-1 and TRBJ2-7, with D perhaps TRBD1 or TRBD2 (5 bases each). This CDR3 is 16 amino acids long. CDR1 and CDR2 from the germline V gene are MGHRA and YSYEKL. V was trimmed by 1 base and J by 4 bases, leaving 17 bases between them. CDR3 residues: CASSQGASRETYEQYF. The CDR3 DNA sequence: TGCGCCAGCAGCCAAGGGGCTAGCAGGGAAACATACGAGCAGTACTTC.

The chain uses TRBV12-3 or TRBV12-4 and TRBJ2-7; 7 bases align to TRBD1. The CDR3 spans 13 residues. Trimming at V came to 5 bases and at J to 3 bases, leaving 4 bases not matched to a gene. In DNA form, the CDR3 reads TGTGCCAGCAGTCGGGACAGCTACTACGAGCAGTACTTC. Amino acids: CASSRDSYYEQYF.

The gene calls are TRBV6-5 and TRBJ1-6; D is undetermined. Germline V lookup: CDR1 MNHEY, CDR2 SVGAGI. The CDR3 sequence is 14 residues long. V lost 0 bases and J lost 14, with 14 bases in between. CDR3 DNA: TGTGCCAGCAGTTACTCACCGGCCCCTGAATCCCTCCACTTT. Its translation is CASSYSPAPESLHF.

This clone was recorded a few times. The chain recombines TRBV5-1 with TRBJ1-6; D possibly corresponds to TRBD1 (5 bases). The V and J ends lost 3 bases and 7 bases respectively, with 14 bases between them. Per germline, CDR1 SGHRS and CDR2 YFSETQ. This CDR3 spans 15 amino acids. DNA of the CDR3: TGCGCCAGCAGCTCCCAGGGAACTGGGAATTCACCCCTCCACTTT. As protein: CASSSQGTGNSPLHF.

The genes are TRBV4-3 and TRBJ1-4; D is unclear. Trimming left V 0 bases short and J 7 bases short, with 12 bases between. CDR3 length equals 15 residues. Germline loops: CDR1 LGHNA, CDR2 YSLEER. The CDR3 reads CASSQEEGAVEKLFF. Written as DNA, the CDR3 is TGCGCCAGCAGCCAAGAGGAAGGCGCGGTTGAAAAACTGTTTTTT.

J is TRBJ2-1 and V is TRBV12-3 or TRBV12-4; D gene unclear. This CDR3 has 12 residues. Trimming removed 7 bases from V and 9 bases from J, with 13 bases in between. The CDR3 DNA reads as TGTGCCAGCACCCCCTACGGCGGTGAGCAGTTCTTC. Amino acid sequence: CASTPYGGEQFF.

The V call is TRBV27, the J call TRBJ2-5; D is perhaps TRBD1 (6 bases). Trimming shortened V by 8 bases and J by 5 bases, and 9 bases separated the two germline ends. The germline gives CDR1 MNHEY, CDR2 SMNVEV (reference sequence). The CDR3 spans 11 residues. Here the CDR3 DNA reads TGTGCCAGCGGAAGGGGGGAGACCCAGTACTTC. It is translated as CASGRGETQYF.

The chain joins TRBV15 to TRBJ2-3; 9 bases line up with TRBD1. Trimming at V came to 1 base and at J to 4 bases, leaving 3 bases not matched to a gene. The CDR3 length is 15 residues. Germline CDR1 LNHNV, CDR2 YYDKDF (reference sequence). This CDR3 reads CATSRVGQGADTQYF. The CDR3 nucleotides read TGTGCCACCAGCAGAGTGGGACAGGGCGCAGATACGCAGTATTTT.

The chain carries TRBV19 and TRBJ1-5; no firm D call. V was clipped by 5 bases and J by 5 bases, with 7 bases between them. CDR3 length: 12 residues. Germline V gene data show CDR1 as LNHDA and CDR2 as SQIVND (reference sequence). CDR3 loop: CASSPLDQPQHF. The DNA of the CDR3 is TGTGCCAGTAGTCCTTTAGATCAGCCCCAGCATTTT.

The chain has TRBV25-1 and TRBJ2-7; D not certain. CDR3 length: 12 residues. Trimming stripped 6 bases from V and 2 bases from J, with 8 bases between. Germline CDR1 is MGHDK and CDR2 is SYGVNS. CDR3 in DNA: TGTGCCAGCAGAGCAGGCACCTACGAGCAGTACTTC. Amino acid sequence: CASRAGTYEQYF.